This TCR beta chain is drawn from a study of cytomegalovirus exposure and HLA in healthy donors (dated by TCRdb to about 2017). General notes on the study: An earlier analysis of some 550 of the donors reported more than 250 Gb of sequence data and roughly 100 million unique TCR beta sequences from some 180 million T cells. About 300 gigabases of sequencing data and 78 million or so unique TCR sequences were included in an early release covering about 700 HLA-typed donors. The genetic ancestry cluster associated with self-reported Caucasian donors included about 81% of the roughly 400 genotyped donors. The study aimed to test whether signatures of past pathogen exposure could be identified by cataloging public T cell receptors. The T cell repertoires of 666 subjects were profiled by immunosequencing and related to cytomegalovirus serostatus. Besides the first cohort of approximately 670 subjects, a separate validation cohort made up of over a hundred different subjects was used. To predict cytomegalovirus infection status, the study brought together high-throughput TCR immunosequencing, statistical association of individual TCRs with disease status, and machine learning. To study patterns of TCR occurrence, a later analysis re-analyzed previously published TCR beta repertoires from several hundred donors and added high-resolution HLA genotyping. Rather than drawing on any new phenotypic data, the later analysis identified candidate immune exposures from TCR beta sequences and the way those sequences occurred across donors. In an earlier analysis of 550 to 700 of the donors, high-throughput TCR beta sequencing was used to judge whether each TCR beta V gene segment behaved as functional or pseudogenic. Donor age, sex, ethnicity and CMV serostatus were compiled together with the repertoire data. A later genetic analysis used genome-wide SNP genotypes for 398 of the 666 donors, treating that subset as a discovery cohort. Every discovery cohort repertoire had been produced on one sequencing platform. Class I and class II HLA loci were covered by the typing at four-digit resolution. Typing coverage varied by locus: roughly 629-640 donors for A, B, C, DRB1 and DQB1; approximately 520 for DQA1; over 600 for DPA1; approximately 470 for DPB1. Roughly 5 DR-DQ haplotypes were handled as single units for association and clustering, since linkage in the cohort was strong. On average, roughly 240,000 unique TCR beta nucleotide sequences were sequenced per donor among 398 genotyped donors of the cohort, with 15% to 20% of those sequences being non-productive. Broad study findings and their caveats: The 87-base-pair reads could not distinguish some IMGT-functional V segments, including TRBV6-2 and TRBV6-3, so those segments were excluded. In an earlier analysis of some 500 of the donors, most TCR beta V segments appeared in productive rearrangements about 87% or about 30% of the time, broadly matching IMGT annotations. This cohort had only TCR beta chains sequenced, and the lack of alpha or paired-chain data limited which features could be detected. Most TCR sequences were observed very rarely across donors, whereas some public TCRs were present in many individuals. In a later analysis, several top co-occurrence clusters were reported to appear linked to parvovirus B19, influenza, CMV and Epstein-Barr virus. Roughly uniform sequencing depth across donors was assumed in presence/absence analyses, although this assumption may not hold. Three of the identified cytomegalovirus-associated TCR beta chains were confirmed in vitro to be specific for cytomegalovirus antigens. When HLA alleles, especially DR and DQ, strongly co-occurred, attributing TCR associations to individual alleles was difficult. The classifier was reported to diagnose cytomegalovirus status with high specificity and sensitivity in both the original and validation cohorts. HLA typing was unavailable for some donors at each locus, so association tests used only the typed subset. In a later analysis, TCR association rates were found to vary across HLA loci, with the most associated TCRs seen for DRB1 alleles and the fewest for HLA-C alleles. Linkage disequilibrium might explain the correlated functional status among segregating V segments, but an unknown experimental factor could not be ruled out. In a later analysis, HLA-associated TCR beta chains showed more clonal expansion and lower generation probabilities than non-associated chains that were equally common. Because counts were too low, roughly 16 rarely observed V segments, including chromosome 9 orphons, were excluded from the earlier analysis of roughly 580 of the donors. A further reported finding was that TCR beta sequences accurately predicted the HLA-A and HLA-B alleles for most subjects in the first cohort. The sequencing pipeline was judged likely to have produced a cluster of highly shared sequence variants as a technical artifact. A total of some 180 TCR beta chains were listed by the study as associated with cytomegalovirus. An association between a missense DCLRE1C variant and V-gene and J-gene trimming of TCR beta chains was found in a later genetic analysis and replicated in an independent cohort. Immune exposure information for the cohort was limited to CMV serostatus. In a later analysis, most CMV-associated TCR beta chains were found to appear HLA-restricted, with HLA associations seemingly driven largely by CMV exposure. According to a later genetic analysis, donors in an Asian-associated ancestry cluster had fewer N-insertions in productive TCRs than the roughly 670-donor mean. The authors suggested that the approach could potentially be generalized to other disease states and immunological phenotypes. Specific HLA alleles were associated with 15,000 to 20,000 TCR beta sequences at a false discovery rate of 0.05 in a later analysis.

In total, just over 650 healthy bone marrow donors made up the cohort. All cohort members were sampled while nominally healthy, although unrecorded immune exposures were likely present. The donor tested CMV seropositive, placing the donor among the 250 to 350 seropositive members of the cohort. Every donor gave a peripheral blood sample, and the peripheral blood mononuclear cells from that sample were used for TCR beta sequencing. Genomic DNA extraction from the blood cell samples was performed with the Qiagen DNeasy Blood Extraction Kit. Inclusive of the bounding cysteine and phenylalanine, the CDR3 is 16 residues long. Left in the record is the CDR3 DNA by itself, 48 bases read in frame from the first base. The germline V gene provides CDR1 SGDLS and CDR2 YYNGEE. V loses 3 bases of germline sequence and J loses 0 bases, and the interval between the two ends is 13 bases. In the case of this clone: Its target antigen remains unknown. Within one base of it there is no much larger clone, and no base qualities were kept.

The library was generated by the immunoSEQ multiplex PCR assay. A mixture of 60 forward primers for TCR Vbeta segments and 13 reverse primers for TCR Jbeta segments was used in the multiplex PCR. The CDR3 region of rearranged TCR beta genes was amplified from genomic DNA by a multiplex PCR assay. The Illumina HiSeq System was used to sequence the amplified TCR beta libraries as 87-base-pair reads. The authors' analysis ran thus. In a later analysis, 77 million or so unique TCR beta chains were counted across the 500 to 850 repertoires, and roughly 10 million of these chains were shared by at least two donors. A nearest-neighbor algorithm error-corrected the raw reads and collapsed the reads into unique sequences, merging closely related sequences to remove PCR and sequencing errors. To assign V, D and J gene segments, CDR3 sequences were aligned to IMGT reference sequences. For a sequence to be retained, a match of at least six nucleotides was required to both a V gene segment and a J gene segment. A rearrangement counted as productive if the CDR3 had no stop codons and remained in frame with V and J, and every other rearrangement counted as non-productive. Following IMGT convention, CDR3 was defined as the stretch from the second conserved V-encoded cysteine up to the conserved J-encoded phenylalanine. The earlier analysis of 587 of the donors excluded sequences that lacked an unambiguous match to a single V gene segment. In an earlier analysis of some 590 of the donors, a V segment was called functional when productive rearrangements were above 56.7%, and segregating when the standard deviation between donors exceeded 5%. A statistical classification framework was developed to diagnose cytomegalovirus status using the catalog of TCR beta chain sequences. A later analysis assigned V and J genes by comparing TCR nucleotide sequences with IMGT/GENE-DB human TR gene sequences. In a later analysis, CDR3 sequences and most-parsimonious VDJ recombination scenarios were assigned using the TCRdist pipeline. A later analysis defined each TCR beta chain by its CDR3 amino acid sequence plus V-gene family, and excluded reads lacking a unique V-gene family. To address suspected cross-contamination and a sequencing artifact, a later analysis removed a few hundred highly shared, low-generation-probability nucleotide sequences. In a later analysis, a clonal expansion index was calculated for each public chain from normalized within-repertoire ranks of inferred template counts. In a later analysis, generation probabilities were computed using a VDJ recombination model fitted to out-of-frame rearrangements, and the results were checked against IGoR. Hypergeometric tests were used in a later analysis to score TCR-TCR, TCR-HLA and TCR-CMV co-occurrence, with a repertoire-size bias correction applied to the TCR pairs. A later analysis estimated false discovery rates by permuting HLA or CMV assignments 20 times. In a later analysis, co-occurring TCRs were grouped with DBSCAN, and TCRdist sequence similarity was added when clustering was performed within HLA-allele-positive subsets. Repertoires with fewer than 30,000 or more than 120,000 public chains were left out of co-occurrence clustering, as were roughly five repertoires with anomalous nucleotide sharing. What TCRdb holds here is the immuneACCESS table cut down to in-frame rearrangements. Part of the clones is not present; checked against another copy, under half of the missing clones reflect an unresolved V gene, and the others are unexplained. The V and J calls and clone size come from that table; D and trimming were worked out from the DNA. The sample includes approximately 140,000 clones, with about three quarters observed a single time. The ten most abundant clones make up around 2.9% of the sample.

The sequenced sample was PBMCs. Recombination connected TRBV9 to TRBJ1-3, with TRBD1 tentatively as D gene (5 bases match). This receptor was obtained from a man between 40 and 49 years old in good health and CMV-seropositive. In nucleotide form, the sequence is TGTGCCAGCAGCGGGGGCCCGGAAAGCTCTGGAAACACCATATATTTT. Translation gives CASSGGPESSGNTIYF.